This T cell receptor (beta chain) is from a study of shared clonotypes between healthy human individuals. For the study at large: Donors consisted of a couple of women and three men between 18 and 49. General study points: As a rule, naive subsets had a larger estimated richness than memory subsets. Clonotypes shared by all four sorted-subset donors had higher generation probabilities than non-shared clonotypes.

The donors were adults (healthy and HIV-negative) with no recent acute infections or vaccinations. In regard to this clone: The antigen is unknown.

The V and J ends lost 2 bases and 6 bases respectively, with 17 bases between them. The germline gives CDR1 LNHDA, CDR2 SQIVND (reference sequence). The CDR3 has 16 amino acids. Libraries were prepared by immunoSEQ multiplex PCR; TCRdb keeps only in-frame clonotypes and omits some of them. The sample has 2.3 million or so clones, over 85% seen once. The chain couples TRBV19 to TRBJ1-5; D might be TRBD1 (5 bases). The TCR was taken from a man younger than 35 in good health. Some clones in this sample may be carry-over from other donors' samples. Sequencing input: naive CD4+ T cells from PBMCs. Subset noted: CD45RA+ positively selected. The CDR3 DNA sequence: TGTGCCAGTAGTATATCCCTCGACAGCTGGGGTCAGCCCCAGCATTTT. It is translated as CASSISLDSWGQPQHF.